Following are 30 T cell receptor beta chains from one sample sequenced in a study of T cells in tumors after PD-1 blockade. The assay was immunoSEQ multiplex PCR, and TCRdb's table has in-frame clones only and misses some. The sample holds 5,000 to 6,500 clones, roughly four fifths seen once. The material sequenced was PBMCs, taken after anti-PD-1 therapy. The origin of the receptors is a human donor with advanced basal cell or squamous cell carcinoma (not recorded which).

The V call is TRBV9, the J call TRBJ1-1, with D perhaps TRBD1 (5 bases). Trimming cost V 2 bases and J 1 base, with 6 bases left between them. CDR3 length equals 13 residues. Germline lookup yields CDR1 SGDLS and CDR2 YYNGEE. CDR3 in DNA: TGTGCCAGCAGCGTTACAGGGAACACTGAAGCTTTCTTT. Translation: CASSVTGNTEAFF.

This clone showed up just once. J is TRBJ1-1 and V is TRBV5-1, with D hard to call. Trimming removed 4 bases at V and 8 bases at J, with 21 bases between. Germline CDR1 and CDR2: SGHRS and YFSETQ. This CDR3 comprises 15 residues. The CDR3 loop is CASSRLVADRKEAFF. As DNA, the CDR3 is TGCGCCAGCAGCCGACTGGTTGCCGACCGGAAGGAAGCTTTCTTT.

The chain combines TRBV20-1 with TRBJ2-1; TRBD2 agrees at 7 bases. Looked up from germline, CDR1 is DFQATT and CDR2 is SNEGSKA (reference sequence). The CDR3 is 14 residues long. Trimming took 3 bases from V and 7 from J; bases not matched to a gene: 9. CDR3 in DNA: TGCAGTGCTAGTCCGGCTAGCGGTCGAAATGAGCAGTTCTTC. Its translation is CSASPASGRNEQFF.

V usage is TRBV18 and J usage is TRBJ2-7, with 9 bases identical to TRBD2. CDR1 and CDR2 (germline): KGHSH, LQKENI. V lost 6 bases and J lost 1; bases outside the gene matches: 16. The CDR3 sequence is 18 residues long. This CDR3 reads CASSPKSLVAGASYEQYF. In nucleotides, the CDR3 is TGTGCCAGCTCGCCCAAGTCCTTAGTAGCGGGGGCGTCCTACGAGCAGTACTTC.

This sequence joins TRBV5-6 and TRBJ2-1, with D possibly TRBD1 on 6 matching bases. The CDR3 contains 16 residues. Germline CDR1 is SGHDT and CDR2 is YYEEEE. V shed 2 bases and J shed 2 bases, with 14 bases lying between them. The CDR3 spells CASSFRSGTTYNEQFF. Written as DNA, the CDR3 is TGTGCCAGCAGCTTTCGATCCGGGACAACCTACAATGAGCAGTTCTTC.

The V and J genes are TRBV6-5 and TRBJ2-1, with TRBD1 matching 9 bases. The germline V gene has CDR1 MNHEY and CDR2 SVGAGI. Trimming at V came to 4 bases and at J to 2 bases, leaving 6 bases not matched to a gene. This CDR3 has 16 residues. The CDR3 sequence is CASSSGTGITYNEQFF. In DNA, the CDR3 is TGTGCCAGCAGTTCCGGGACAGGGATTACCTACAATGAGCAGTTCTTC.

The CDR3 bases are TGTGCCAGCAGCGCCGCCCGGGTGGAGACCCAGTACTTC. Protein: CASSAARVETQYF. The genes are TRBV9 and TRBJ2-5; D unclear. Trimming took off 3 bases at V and 5 bases at J, with 11 bases between the two ends. This CDR3 is built from 13 residues. Germline values: CDR1 SGDLS, CDR2 YYNGEE.

The chain recombines TRBV4-3 with TRBJ2-2; 10 bases line up with TRBD2. The length of the CDR3 is 15 residues. Trimming took 3 bases from V and 7 from J; bases not matched to a gene: 5. The germline V gene encodes CDR1 LGHNA and CDR2 YSLEER. CDR3 amino acids: CASSHGLAVRGELFF. In DNA, the CDR3 is TGCGCCAGCAGCCACGGACTAGCGGTACGCGGGGAGCTGTTTTTT.

CDR3: CASSLAGVQETQYF. CDR3 bases: TGTGCCAGCAGTCTAGCGGGGGTCCAAGAGACCCAGTACTTC. This sequence joins TRBV5-4 and TRBJ2-5, with 10 positions matching TRBD2. CDR3 length equals 14 residues. The V gene's germline CDR1 is SGHNT and CDR2 YYREEE (reference sequence). J was trimmed by 1 base and V by 5 bases; bases with no gene match: 2.

The rearrangement uses TRBV6-5 and TRBJ1-2, with a possible D match to TRBD1 (5 bases). This CDR3 contains 11 residues. Germline V lookup: CDR1 MNHEY, CDR2 SVGAGI. Between the trimmed V and J ends, which lost 4 bases and 5 bases, there was a span of 5 bases. As DNA, the CDR3 is TGTGCCAGCAGTTGGGGGTATGGCTACACCTTC. It translates to CASSWGYGYTF.

The V gene is TRBV18, the J gene TRBJ2-3; either TRBD1 or TRBD2 may supply D (5 bases each). V shed 5 bases and J shed 2 bases, with 8 bases lying between them. CDR3 length: 13 amino acids. The germline CDR1 and CDR2 sequences are KGHSH and LQKENI. CDR3 in DNA: TGTGCCAGCTCAGGGGGTTCCACAGATACGCAGTATTTT. It specifies CASSGGSTDTQYF.

The CDR3: CASSIGTLGDSYNEQFF. The CDR3 DNA is TGTGCCAGCAGCATAGGGACGCTCGGTGACTCCTACAATGAGCAGTTCTTC. The rearrangement links TRBV7-8 to TRBJ2-1; TRBD1 or TRBD2 may be the D gene (5 bases each). Trimming shortened V by 5 bases and J by 0 bases, and 17 bases separated the two germline ends. CDR1 is SGHVS, CDR2 FQNEAQ, per germline. This CDR3 contains 17 residues.

The chain carries TRBV6-5 and TRBJ1-5; maybe TRBD1 (5 bases). This CDR3 region has 15 residues. Germline assignment: CDR1 MNHEY and CDR2 SVGAGI. V lost 6 bases, J lost 3 bases, and 15 bases lay in between. The CDR3 loop is CASRFDSKPNQPQHF. For the CDR3, the DNA is TGTGCCAGCAGATTCGACAGTAAACCCAATCAGCCCCAGCATTTT.

The gene calls are TRBV29-1 and TRBJ1-2; TRBD1 matches 10 bases. Germline CDR1 SQVTM, CDR2 ANQGSEA. This CDR3 contains 13 residues. Trimming removed 3 bases from V and 8 bases from J; junction bases left unmatched: 6. The CDR3 sequence is CSVDRQGAEGYTF. CDR3 DNA: TGCAGCGTTGATCGACAGGGGGCAGAGGGCTACACCTTC.

This chain connects TRBV6-4 to TRBJ2-3, with D unresolved. CDR1 and CDR2 (germline): MRHNA, SNTAGT. The V end was cut by 5 bases, the J end by 3 bases, with 12 bases between. The CDR3 is made up of 14 amino acids. CDR3 amino acids: CASSKEGWTDTQYF. The CDR3 bases are TGTGCCAGCAGTAAGGAAGGTTGGACAGATACGCAGTATTTT.

The chain combines TRBV3-1 (or the pseudogene TRBV3-2) with TRBJ2-2; 7 bases line up with TRBD1. From germline, CDR1 is LGHDT and CDR2 YNNKEL (reference sequence). CDR3 length: 18 amino acids. Trimming at V came to 0 bases and at J to 0 bases, leaving 7 bases not matched to a gene. The DNA of the CDR3 is TGTGCCAGCAGCCAAGATCCGCCGGGGACAGCGAACACCGGGGAGCTGTTTTTT. This sequence encodes CASSQDPPGTANTGELFF.

The chain recombines TRBV9 with TRBJ2-1, with D perhaps TRBD2 (6 bases). The V end lost 0 bases, the J end lost 1 base, and 11 bases lay between the germline ends. This CDR3 has 16 residues. Germline CDR1 SGDLS, CDR2 YYNGEE. The CDR3 is CASSVVAGGSYNEQFF. The CDR3 DNA reads as TGTGCCAGCAGCGTAGTGGCTGGGGGGTCCTACAATGAGCAGTTCTTC.

J is TRBJ2-5 and V is TRBV7-9; 7 bases are a match to TRBD1. V lost 5 bases to trimming and J lost 2 bases; unmatched junction nucleotides: 8. The CDR3 contains 15 residues. Per germline, CDR1 SEHNR and CDR2 FQNEAQ (reference sequence). The CDR3 loop is CASSRQGPSQETQYF. CDR3 nucleotides: TGTGCCAGCAGCCGACAGGGCCCTTCGCAAGAGACCCAGTACTTC.

V is TRBV7-6 and J is TRBJ2-7; 7 nucleotides align to TRBD2. V dropped 7 bases and J dropped 7; count of bases not matched to a gene: 13. Germline lookup yields CDR1 SGHVS and CDR2 FNYEAQ. This CDR3 contains 14 residues. The CDR3 sequence: CASTMTLGGQEQYF. The CDR3 DNA is TGTGCCAGCACCATGACCCTGGGAGGGCAAGAGCAGTACTTC.

The CDR3 sequence is CASSSGLYGYTF. CDR3 coding DNA: TGTGCCAGCAGCTCAGGCCTGTATGGCTACACCTTC. This rearrangement joins TRBV5-5 to TRBJ1-2; D remains ambiguous. The V and J ends lost 3 bases and 5 bases respectively, with 8 bases between them. The CDR3 is made up of 12 amino acids. Looked up from germline, CDR1 is SGHKS and CDR2 is YYEKEE (reference sequence).

The rearrangement joins TRBV6-2 or TRBV6-3 to TRBJ2-5, with TRBD1 identical over 9 bases. With 6 bases clipped from V and 5 bases from J, the junction kept 13 bases outside the gene matches. The CDR3 has 16 residues. In germline, CDR1 is MNHEY, CDR2 SVGEGT. This CDR3 reads CASSSKGQGSGETQYF. The CDR3 DNA follows: TGTGCCAGCAGCAGTAAAGGACAGGGGAGCGGTGAGACCCAGTACTTC.

This chain links TRBV6-5 with TRBJ2-1, with 7 bases fitting TRBD2. With V trimmed by 2 bases and J by 9 bases, 7 bases remained unmatched. The CDR3 has 14 amino acids. The germline V gene has CDR1 MNHEY and CDR2 SVGAGI. Written as DNA, the CDR3 is TGTGCCAGCAGTTACGACGGGGGGTGGAGTGAGCAGTTCTTC. Translated: CASSYDGGWSEQFF.

This chain links TRBV28 with TRBJ2-1; D is undetermined. Trimming left V 4 bases short and J 4 bases short, with 2 bases between. The germline gives CDR1 MDHEN, CDR2 SYDVKM. The CDR3 is made up of 11 amino acids. CDR3 in amino acids: CASSWYNEQFF. CDR3 bases: TGTGCCAGCAGTTGGTACAATGAGCAGTTCTTC.

V is TRBV4-3 and J is TRBJ1-2; D is possibly TRBD1 (5 bases). Germline V gene lookup returns CDR1 LGHNA and CDR2 YSLEER. V dropped 0 bases and J dropped 6 bases, with 14 bases sitting between them. The CDR3 is 15 residues long. The CDR3 sequence: CASSQDRAGWDGYTF. The CDR3 nucleotides read TGCGCCAGCAGCCAAGATCGGGCAGGGTGGGATGGCTACACCTTC.

The V and J genes are TRBV29-1 and TRBJ2-5; D is perhaps TRBD1 (7 bases). CDR3 length: 15 residues. V lost 4 bases and J 5 bases, leaving 20 bases between the germline ends. Per germline, CDR1 SQVTM and CDR2 ANQGSEA. The CDR3 nucleotides are TGCAGCGTTGTCGAGGGGGCGACGGGGAGGGAGACCCAGTACTTC. Its protein is CSVVEGATGRETQYF.

The chain uses TRBV10-1 and TRBJ2-1; 10 bases are shared with TRBD2. V lost 8 bases to trimming and J lost 9 bases; unmatched junction nucleotides: 4. Germline loops: CDR1 WNHNN, CDR2 SYGVQD (reference sequence). The CDR3 consists of 12 residues. The CDR3 DNA sequence: TGCGCCAGCGGGACTAGCGTCGGTGAGCAGTTCTTC. It is translated as CASGTSVGEQFF.

V gene TRBV2 combines with J gene TRBJ2-5; possibly TRBD2 for D (5 bases). The CDR3 contains 13 residues. V was cut by 5 bases and J by 4 bases, with 11 bases left in between. Germline CDR1 and CDR2: SNHLY and FYNNEI. The CDR3 DNA is TGTGCCAGCAGTTCTTCTAGCAGAGAGACCCAGTACTTC. It yields the protein CASSSSSRETQYF.

The rearrangement joins TRBV10-3 to TRBJ2-3; 9 bases line up with TRBD2. CDR3 length: 16 amino acids. CDR1 and CDR2 (germline): ENHRY, SYGVKD. The V segment lost 0 bases and the J segment 4 bases; nucleotides outside the gene matches: 5. The CDR3 loop is CAISESLRGGPDTQYF. The CDR3 bases are TGTGCCATCAGTGAGTCTTTGCGGGGGGGCCCAGATACGCAGTATTTT.

The chain couples TRBV6-5 to TRBJ2-3; 12 nucleotides match TRBD2. This CDR3 is built from 15 residues. Trimming cost V 7 bases and J 5 bases; bases outside gene matches: 7. Germline assignment: CDR1 MNHEY and CDR2 SVGAGI. CDR3 protein: CASTLAGGPVDTQYF. CDR3 sequence (DNA): TGTGCCAGCACCCTAGCGGGGGGGCCGGTAGATACGCAGTATTTT.

This clone has just one count. The chain recombines TRBV29-1 with TRBJ2-1; 12 bases map to TRBD2. Trimming cost V 3 bases and J 2 bases; bases outside gene matches: 11. This CDR3 spans 18 amino acids. CDR1 is SQVTM, CDR2 ANQGSEA, per germline. The CDR3 reads CSVELAGGPKSPYNEQFF. DNA of the CDR3: TGCAGCGTTGAGCTAGCGGGGGGGCCCAAATCTCCCTACAATGAGCAGTTCTTC.